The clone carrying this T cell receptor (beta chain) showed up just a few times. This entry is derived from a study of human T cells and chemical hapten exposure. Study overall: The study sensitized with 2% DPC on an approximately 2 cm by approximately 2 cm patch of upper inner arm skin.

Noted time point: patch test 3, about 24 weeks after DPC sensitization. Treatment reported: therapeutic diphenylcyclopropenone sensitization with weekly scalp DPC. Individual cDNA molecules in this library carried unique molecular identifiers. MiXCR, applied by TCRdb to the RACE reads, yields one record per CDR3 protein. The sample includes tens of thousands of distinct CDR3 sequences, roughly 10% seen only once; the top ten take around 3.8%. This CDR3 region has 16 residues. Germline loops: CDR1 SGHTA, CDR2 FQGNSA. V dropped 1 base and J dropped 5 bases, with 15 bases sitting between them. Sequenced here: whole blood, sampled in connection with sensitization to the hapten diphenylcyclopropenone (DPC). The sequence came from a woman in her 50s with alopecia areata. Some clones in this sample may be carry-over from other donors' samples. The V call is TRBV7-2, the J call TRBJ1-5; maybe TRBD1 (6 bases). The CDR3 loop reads CASSLGAGGSHQPQHF. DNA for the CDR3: TGTGCCAGCAGCTTAGGGGCCGGGGGCAGTCATCAGCCCCAGCATTTT.